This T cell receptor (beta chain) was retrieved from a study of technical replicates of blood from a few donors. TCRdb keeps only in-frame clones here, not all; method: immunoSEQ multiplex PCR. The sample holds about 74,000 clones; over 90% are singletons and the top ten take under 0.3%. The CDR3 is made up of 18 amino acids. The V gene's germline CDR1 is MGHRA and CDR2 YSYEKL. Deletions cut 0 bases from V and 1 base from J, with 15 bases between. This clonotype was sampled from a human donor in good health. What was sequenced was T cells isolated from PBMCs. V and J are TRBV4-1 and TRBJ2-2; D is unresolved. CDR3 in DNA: TGCGCCAGCAGCCAAGATCTGTTCCTCCCGTTGAACACCGGGGAGCTGTTTTTT. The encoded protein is CASSQDLFLPLNTGELFF.